What follows are 7 T cell receptor beta chains derived from one specimen sequenced in a study of blood T cell repertoires in COVID-19 (dated by TCRdb to the early 2020s). The method behind the library was the immunoSEQ multiplex PCR assay. Here the immuneACCESS table is served through TCRdb, limited to in-frame sequences with V and J called. Missing clones are a known gap in these copies; in checked studies unresolved V genes cover under half, and the rest lacks a known reason. The sample data list approximately 84,000 clones, and roughly 83% of these were observed just once. Of the sample, approximately 10% falls within the top ten clones. Sample: peripheral blood. These receptors all stem from a human donor in a cohort sampled during active COVID-19.

The chain employs TRBV28 and TRBJ2-3, with a weak D call TRBD2 (6 bases). This CDR3 contains 15 residues. With 2 bases removed from V and 1 base from J, the gap between germline ends came to 10 bases. Germline V gene lookup returns CDR1 MDHEN and CDR2 SYDVKM. This chain's CDR3 is CASSLRGEGTDTQYF. The DNA of the CDR3 is TGTGCCAGCAGTTTAAGAGGGGAGGGCACAGATACGCAGTATTTT. Based on the CDR3 plus reference TRBV28 and TRBJ2-3, the full variable domain is DVKVTQSSRYLVKRTGEKVFLECVQDMDHENMFWYRQDPGLGLRLIYFSYDVKMKEKGDIPEGYSVSREKKERFSLILESASTNQTSMYLCASSLRGEGTDTQYFGPGTRLTVL.

The chain combines TRBV6-4 with TRBJ2-1; D is perhaps TRBD1 (6 bases). In germline, CDR1 is MRHNA, CDR2 SNTAGT. This CDR3 is built from 14 residues. The ends were cut back, 8 bases at V and 0 bases at J, with 11 bases in the middle. CDR3 bases: TGTGCCAGCTCACAGGGAAGCTCCTACAATGAGCAGTTCTTC. Protein product: CASSQGSSYNEQFF.

The chain carries TRBV7-2 and TRBJ2-1; 16 bases match TRBD2. Germline V gives CDR1 SGHTA, CDR2 FQGNSA. The CDR3 length is 18 residues. V lost 5 bases, J lost 9 bases, and 13 bases stayed unmatched. The CDR3: CASSLRAGTSGGASEQFF. The CDR3 DNA is TGTGCCAGCAGCCTTAGAGCCGGGACTAGCGGGGGGGCCAGTGAGCAGTTCTTC.

The chain combines TRBV5-6 with TRBJ2-7, with a possible D match to TRBD1 (5 bases). CDR3 size: 13 residues. V was cut by 6 bases and J by 0 bases, with 10 bases left in between. Germline CDR1 SGHDT, CDR2 YYEEEE. The CDR3 protein is CASTVGDSYEQYF. The CDR3 nucleotides read TGTGCCAGCACTGTAGGGGACTCCTACGAGCAGTACTTC. The full variable domain, in which reference TRBV5-6 and TRBJ2-7 provide the parts outside the CDR3, is DAGVTQSPTHLIKTRGQQVTLRCSPKSGHDTVSWYQQALGQGPQFIFQYYEEEERQRGNFPDRFSGHQFPNYSSELNVNALLLGDSALYLCASTVGDSYEQYFGPGTRLTVT.

The rearrangement joins TRBV6-2 or TRBV6-3 to TRBJ2-2, with 11 nucleotides matching TRBD2. CDR3 length: 16 amino acids. CDR1 and CDR2 from the germline V gene are MNHEY and SVGEGT. J was trimmed by 1 base and V by 6 bases; bases with no gene match: 4. CDR3 sequence: CASSQLAGVNTGELFF. In DNA form, the CDR3 reads TGTGCCAGCAGCCAACTAGCGGGGGTGAACACCGGGGAGCTGTTTTTT.

The J gene is TRBJ1-1, the V gene TRBV19; D uncertain. From germline, CDR1 is LNHDA and CDR2 SQIVND (reference sequence). CDR3 size: 17 residues. V lost 7 bases to trimming and J lost 3 bases, with 24 bases between them. For the CDR3, the DNA is TGTGCCAGTACTCCAAAACCCCCTCCCCGACAAGACACTGAAGCTTTCTTT. This translates into CASTPKPPPRQDTEAFF.

The chain has TRBV5-8 and TRBJ1-3; 7 bases align to TRBD1. This CDR3 has 16 amino acids. Germline trimming cut 2 bases from V and 3 bases from J; bases unmatched to any gene: 8. Per the germline V gene, CDR1 is SGHTS and CDR2 is YDEGEE. CDR3 protein: CASSFIGGGGGNTIYF. For the CDR3, the DNA is TGTGCCAGCAGCTTTATAGGGGGCGGAGGTGGAAACACCATATATTTT.